This T cell receptor (beta chain) derives from a study of T cell repertoires in cytomegalovirus infection. V was cut by 1 base and J by 3 bases, with 6 bases left in between. The CDR3 consists of 12 residues. CDR1 and CDR2 from the germline V gene are SQVTM and ANQGSEA. Via MiXCR, TCRdb re-called the reads, giving one row per CDR3 protein. The table includes about 320,000 distinct CDR3 sequences, around 9.5% detected once. The source material was PBMCs. The TCR sequence derives from a human donor in good health (CMV status not recorded). Some clones in this sample may be carry-over from other donors' samples. The chain links TRBV29-1 to TRBJ2-5; no reliable D call. This CDR3 reads CSVEGREETQYF. In DNA, the CDR3 is TGCAGCGTTGAAGGCCGGGAAGAGACCCAGTACTTC.